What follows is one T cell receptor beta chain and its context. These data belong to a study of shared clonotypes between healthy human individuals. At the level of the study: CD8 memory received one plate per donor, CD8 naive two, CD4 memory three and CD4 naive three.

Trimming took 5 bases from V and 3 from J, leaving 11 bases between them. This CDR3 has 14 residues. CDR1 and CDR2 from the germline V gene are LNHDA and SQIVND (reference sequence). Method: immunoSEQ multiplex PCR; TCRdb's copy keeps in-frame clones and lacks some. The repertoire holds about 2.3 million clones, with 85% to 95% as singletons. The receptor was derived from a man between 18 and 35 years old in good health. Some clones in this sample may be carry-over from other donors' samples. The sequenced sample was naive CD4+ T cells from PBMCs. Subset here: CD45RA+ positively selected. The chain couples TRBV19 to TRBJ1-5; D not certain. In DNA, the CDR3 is TGTGCCAGTAGTGGGCAAATCTTCAATCAGCCCCAGCATTTT. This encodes CASSGQIFNQPQHF.